This TCR beta chain comes out of a study of technical replicates of blood from a few donors. Clones were sequenced by immunoSEQ multiplex PCR, and TCRdb holds only the in-frame ones, with some missing. The table lists 79,000 or so clones, roughly 97% of them singletons, with roughly 0.33% in the top ten. This clone was counted only a few times. V was pared by 1 base and J by 2 bases, with 10 bases between. Germline V gene sequence: CDR1 SGHDT, CDR2 YYEEEE. The CDR3 has 15 amino acids. The chain couples TRBV5-6 to TRBJ2-1, with D unclear. Sample: T cells isolated from PBMCs. The source of this sequence is a human donor in good health. The CDR3 sequence: CASSLTESPYNEQFF. CDR3 in DNA: TGTGCCAGCAGCTTGACGGAGAGCCCCTACAATGAGCAGTTCTTC. The whole variable domain, filled in from reference TRBV5-6 and TRBJ2-1, reads DAGVTQSPTHLIKTRGQQVTLRCSPKSGHDTVSWYQQALGQGPQFIFQYYEEEERQRGNFPDRFSGHQFPNYSSELNVNALLLGDSALYLCASSLTESPYNEQFFGPGTRLTVL.